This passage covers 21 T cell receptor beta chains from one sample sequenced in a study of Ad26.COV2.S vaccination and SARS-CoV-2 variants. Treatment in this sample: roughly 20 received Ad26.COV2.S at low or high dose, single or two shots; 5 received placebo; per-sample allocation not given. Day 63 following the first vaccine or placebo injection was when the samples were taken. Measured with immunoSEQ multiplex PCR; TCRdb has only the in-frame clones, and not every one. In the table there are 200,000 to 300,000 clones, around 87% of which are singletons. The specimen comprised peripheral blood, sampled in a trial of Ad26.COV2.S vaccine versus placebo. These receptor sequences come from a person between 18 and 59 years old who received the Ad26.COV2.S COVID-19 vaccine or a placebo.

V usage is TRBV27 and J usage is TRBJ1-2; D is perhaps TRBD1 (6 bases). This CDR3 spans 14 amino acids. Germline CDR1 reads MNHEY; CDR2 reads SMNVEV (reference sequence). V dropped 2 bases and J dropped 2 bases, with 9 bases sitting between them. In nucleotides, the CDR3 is TGTGCCAGCAGTTTAGCAGGGGTAAACTATGGCTACACCTTC. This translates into CASSLAGVNYGYTF.

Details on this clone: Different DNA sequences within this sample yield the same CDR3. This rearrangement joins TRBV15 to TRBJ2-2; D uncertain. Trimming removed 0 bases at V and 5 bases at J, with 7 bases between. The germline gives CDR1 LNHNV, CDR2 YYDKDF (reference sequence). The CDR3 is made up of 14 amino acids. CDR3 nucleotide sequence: TGTGCCACCAGCAGAGATCCGAGGACCGGGGAGCTGTTTTTT. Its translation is CATSRDPRTGELFF.

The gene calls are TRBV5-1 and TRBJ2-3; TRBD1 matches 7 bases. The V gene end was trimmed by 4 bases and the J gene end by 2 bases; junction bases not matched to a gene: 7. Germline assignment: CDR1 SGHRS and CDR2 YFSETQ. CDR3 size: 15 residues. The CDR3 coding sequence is TGCGCCAGCAGCCCTCGGACAGGATCCACAGATACGCAGTATTTT. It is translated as CASSPRTGSTDTQYF.

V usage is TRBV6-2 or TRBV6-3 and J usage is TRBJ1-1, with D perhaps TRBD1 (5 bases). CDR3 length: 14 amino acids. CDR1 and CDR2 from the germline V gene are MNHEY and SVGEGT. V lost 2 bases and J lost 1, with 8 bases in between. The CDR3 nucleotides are TGTGCCAGCAGTTACCTGGGACGGAACACTGAAGCTTTCTTT. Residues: CASSYLGRNTEAFF.

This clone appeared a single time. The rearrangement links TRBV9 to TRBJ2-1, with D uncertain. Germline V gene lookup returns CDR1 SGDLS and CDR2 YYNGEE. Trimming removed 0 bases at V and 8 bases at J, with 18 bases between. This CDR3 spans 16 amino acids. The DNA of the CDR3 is TGTGCCAGCAGCGTAGCTTCAACGGTGGGTTTAGATGAGCAGTTCTTC. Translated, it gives CASSVASTVGLDEQFF.

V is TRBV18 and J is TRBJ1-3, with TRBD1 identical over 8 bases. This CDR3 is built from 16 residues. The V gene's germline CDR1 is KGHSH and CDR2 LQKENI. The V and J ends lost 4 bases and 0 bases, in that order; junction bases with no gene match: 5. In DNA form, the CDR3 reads TGTGCCAGCTCACGGGGACAGGCGCACTCTGGAAACACCATATATTTT. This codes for CASSRGQAHSGNTIYF.

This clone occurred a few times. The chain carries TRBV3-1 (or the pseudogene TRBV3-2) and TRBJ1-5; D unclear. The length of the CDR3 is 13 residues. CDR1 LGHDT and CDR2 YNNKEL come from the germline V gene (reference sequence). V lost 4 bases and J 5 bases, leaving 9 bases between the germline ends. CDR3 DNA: TGTGCCAGCAGCCCCCACCCTGATCAGCCCCAGCATTTT. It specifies CASSPHPDQPQHF.

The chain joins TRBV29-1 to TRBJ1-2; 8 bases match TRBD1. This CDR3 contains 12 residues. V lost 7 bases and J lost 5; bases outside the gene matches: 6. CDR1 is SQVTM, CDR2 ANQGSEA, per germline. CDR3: CSAPDRGYGYTF. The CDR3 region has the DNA TGCAGCGCCCCCGACAGGGGTTATGGCTACACCTTC.

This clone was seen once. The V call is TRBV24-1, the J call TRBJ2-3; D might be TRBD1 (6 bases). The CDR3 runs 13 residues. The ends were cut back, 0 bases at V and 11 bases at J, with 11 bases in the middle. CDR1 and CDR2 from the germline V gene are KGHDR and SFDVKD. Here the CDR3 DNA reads TGTGCCACCAGTGATTTGCCCGGACAGCTGCAGTATTTT. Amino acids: CATSDLPGQLQYF.

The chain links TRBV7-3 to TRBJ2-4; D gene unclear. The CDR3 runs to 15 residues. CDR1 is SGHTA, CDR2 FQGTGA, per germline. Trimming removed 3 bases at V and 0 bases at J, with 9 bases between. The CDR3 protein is CASSLEEKAKNIQYF. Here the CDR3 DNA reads TGTGCCAGCAGCTTGGAAGAAAAAGCCAAAAACATTCAGTACTTC.

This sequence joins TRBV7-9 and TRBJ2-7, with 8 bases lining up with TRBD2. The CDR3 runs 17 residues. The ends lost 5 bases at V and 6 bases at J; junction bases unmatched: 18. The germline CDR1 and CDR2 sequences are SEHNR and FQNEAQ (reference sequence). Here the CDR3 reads CASSPKYREGLVFEQYF. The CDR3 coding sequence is TGTGCCAGCAGCCCCAAGTACCGGGAGGGCCTGGTGTTCGAGCAGTACTTC.

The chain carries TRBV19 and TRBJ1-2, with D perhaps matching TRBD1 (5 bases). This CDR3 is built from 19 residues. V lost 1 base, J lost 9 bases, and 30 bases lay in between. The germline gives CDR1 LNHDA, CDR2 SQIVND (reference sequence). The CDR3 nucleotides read TGTGCCAGTAGTATAGCCACGGCTTATCCCGTAGGGGAGGGTCAGAGCTACACCTTC. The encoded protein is CASSIATAYPVGEGQSYTF.

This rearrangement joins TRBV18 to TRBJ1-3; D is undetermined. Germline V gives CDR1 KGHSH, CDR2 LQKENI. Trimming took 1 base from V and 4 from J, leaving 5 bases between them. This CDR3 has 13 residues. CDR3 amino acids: CASSPQGGNTIYF. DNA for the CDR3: TGTGCCAGCTCACCACAGGGAGGAAACACCATATATTTT.

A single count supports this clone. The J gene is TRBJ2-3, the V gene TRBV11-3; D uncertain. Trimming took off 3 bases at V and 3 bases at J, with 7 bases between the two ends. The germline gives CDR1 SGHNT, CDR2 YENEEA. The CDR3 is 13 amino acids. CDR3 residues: CASSLSLTDTQYF. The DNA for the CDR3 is TGTGCCAGCAGCTTGAGCCTTACAGATACGCAGTATTTT.

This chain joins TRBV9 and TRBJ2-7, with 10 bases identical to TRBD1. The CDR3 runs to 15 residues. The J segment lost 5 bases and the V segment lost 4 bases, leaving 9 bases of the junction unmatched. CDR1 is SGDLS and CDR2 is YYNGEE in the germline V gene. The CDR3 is CASSPRQGAVNEQYF. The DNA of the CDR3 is TGTGCCAGCAGCCCACGACAGGGGGCGGTTAACGAGCAGTACTTC.

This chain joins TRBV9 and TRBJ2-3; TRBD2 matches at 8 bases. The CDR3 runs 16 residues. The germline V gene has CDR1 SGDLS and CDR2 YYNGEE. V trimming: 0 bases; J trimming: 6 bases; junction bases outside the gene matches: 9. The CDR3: CASSVAPGVAGDTQYF. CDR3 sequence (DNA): TGTGCCAGCAGCGTAGCCCCCGGGGTAGCGGGGGATACGCAGTATTTT.

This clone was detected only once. CDR3 in amino acids: CASSIGGSGYQETQYF. The CDR3, as DNA: TGTGCCAGTAGTATTGGGGGCAGCGGGTACCAAGAGACCCAGTACTTC. J is TRBJ2-5 and V is TRBV19; the D call may be TRBD1 or TRBD2 (6 bases each). With 3 bases removed from V and 0 bases from J, the gap between germline ends came to 14 bases. Germline V gives CDR1 LNHDA, CDR2 SQIVND (reference sequence). This CDR3 comprises 16 residues.

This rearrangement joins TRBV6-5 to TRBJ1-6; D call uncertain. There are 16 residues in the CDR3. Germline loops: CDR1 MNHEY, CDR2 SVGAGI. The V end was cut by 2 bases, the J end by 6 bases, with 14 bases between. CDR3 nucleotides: TGTGCCAGCAGTTACCAAATGTCGGGGTCTAATTCACCCCTCCACTTT. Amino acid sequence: CASSYQMSGSNSPLHF.

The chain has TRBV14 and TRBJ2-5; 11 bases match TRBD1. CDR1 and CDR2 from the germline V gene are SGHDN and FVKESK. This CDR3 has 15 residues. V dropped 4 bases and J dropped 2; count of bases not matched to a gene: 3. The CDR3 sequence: CASSRDRGTQETQYF. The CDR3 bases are TGTGCCAGCAGCCGGGACAGGGGGACACAAGAGACCCAGTACTTC. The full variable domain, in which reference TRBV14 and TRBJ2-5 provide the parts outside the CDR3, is EAGVTQFPSHSVIEKGQTVTLRCDPISGHDNLYWYRRVMGKEIKFLLHFVKESKQDESGMPNNRFLAERTGGTYSTLKVQPAELEDSGVYFCASSRDRGTQETQYFGPGTRLLVL.

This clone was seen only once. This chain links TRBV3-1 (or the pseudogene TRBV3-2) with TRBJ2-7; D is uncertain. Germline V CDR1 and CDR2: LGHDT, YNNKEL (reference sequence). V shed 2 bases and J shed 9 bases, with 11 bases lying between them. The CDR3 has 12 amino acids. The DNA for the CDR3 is TGTGCCAGCAGCCAAAGGTTGGTTCTGCAGTACTTC. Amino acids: CASSQRLVLQYF.

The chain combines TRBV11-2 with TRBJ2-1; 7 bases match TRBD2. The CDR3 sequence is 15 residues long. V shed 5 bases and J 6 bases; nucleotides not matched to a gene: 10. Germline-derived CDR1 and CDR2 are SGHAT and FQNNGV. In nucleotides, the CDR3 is TGTGCCAGCAGCCCCCTGGCGGGAGATCTCAATGAGCAGTTCTTC. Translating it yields CASSPLAGDLNEQFF.